Included here is one T cell receptor (beta chain) sequence, with context. As yet, its antigen is unknown. Sequencing was at deep level. Roughly 300 ng DNA, approximately 30,000 T cell genomes, went into unsorted PBMC replicate PCRs. Profiling relied on immunoSEQ multiplex PCR, and the TCRdb table lists in-frame clones only, not all of them. The profile covers approximately 470,000 clones, with around four fifths appearing a single time and 9.5% to 15% taken by the ten largest. These data originate in a study of shared clonotypes between healthy human individuals. Study context: Contributing individuals were a couple of females and three males aged 18 to 49. The study's findings and limits: Represented diversity (both genetic and exposure-history) was limited by the small number of donors.

This receptor was taken from a woman in her forties in good health. Some clones in this sample may be carry-over from other donors' samples. Specimen: PBMCs.

In DNA, the CDR3 is TGCAGCGTTTTTGGAAGAGCCGAAGGGGCCTACGAGCAGTACTTC. This encodes CSVFGRAEGAYEQYF. The chain couples TRBV29-1 to TRBJ2-7; tentative D call: TRBD1 (5 bases). Looked up from germline, CDR1 is SQVTM and CDR2 is ANQGSEA. The length of the CDR3 is 15 residues. V was shortened by 5 bases and J by 2 bases, with 19 bases between the two germline ends.